These 9 T cell receptor beta chains were sequenced from one sample in a study of CD8+CD57+ T cells in acquired aplastic anemia. Sequencing was done on patients that had shown CD8+CD57+ cell expansion by flow cytometry. According to the study, genomic DNA was the template for TCR beta VDJ and CDR3 profiling. Each CDR3 protein gets one entry after TCRdb re-called the reads with MiXCR. This repertoire shows fewer than 200,000 distinct CDR3 sequences, about 44% found once; its top ten account for 10% to 15%. Sequencing was performed on sorted CD4+, CD8+, or CD8+CD57+ T cells (not recorded which) from PBMCs. These receptors all stem from a human donor with aplastic anemia.

The chain is built from TRBV15 and TRBJ1-5, with 7 bases that match TRBD1. The trim removed 1 base at V and 5 bases at J, leaving 5 bases unmatched. The CDR3 runs to 15 residues. The V gene's germline CDR1 is LNHNV and CDR2 YYDKDF (reference sequence). CDR3 DNA sequence: TGTGCCACCAGCAGAGGCGGTGACAGGGATCAGCCCCAGCATTTT. Amino acid sequence: CATSRGGDRDQPQHF. Based on the CDR3 plus reference TRBV15 and TRBJ1-5, the full variable domain is DAMVIQNPRYQVTQFGKPVTLSCSQTLNHNVMYWYQQKSSQAPKLLFHYYDKDFNNEADTPDNFQSRRPNTSFCFLDIRSPGLGDTAMYLCATSRGGDRDQPQHFGDGTRLSIL.

This clonotype came up many times. The chain uses TRBV7-3 and TRBJ1-3; D gene unclear. The germline V gene has CDR1 SGHTA and CDR2 FQGTGA. V lost 2 bases, J lost 4 bases, and 6 bases lay in between. This CDR3 has 13 amino acids. CDR3 in DNA: TGTGCCAGCAGCTTAGGCGTAGGAAACACCATATATTTT. Translation: CASSLGVGNTIYF.

The chain carries TRBV6-1 and TRBJ2-7; TRBD2 might be the D (5 bases). V lost 8 bases and J lost 3, with 11 bases in between. This CDR3 is 12 amino acids long. Germline CDR1 MNHNS, CDR2 SASEGT. CDR3 in DNA: TGTGCCAGCTTCCGGGAACACTACGAGCAGTACTTC. Protein sequence: CASFREHYEQYF.

This clonotype was recorded at least ten times. The chain joins TRBV29-1 to TRBJ1-4; TRBD1 agrees at 10 bases. The CDR3 extends over 15 amino acids. Trimming removed 8 bases from V and 8 bases from J; junction bases left unmatched: 14. From germline, CDR1 is SQVTM and CDR2 ANQGSEA. The CDR3 sequence: CSIRPFWGQGEKLFF. As DNA, the CDR3 is TGCAGCATACGCCCCTTCTGGGGACAGGGGGAAAAACTGTTTTTT. Full variable domain (outside the CDR3, taken from reference TRBV29-1 and TRBJ1-4): SAVISQKPSRDICQRGTSLTIQCQVDSQVTMMFWYRQQPGQSLTLIATANQGSEATYESGFVIDKFPISRPNLTFSTLTVSNMSPEDSSIYLCSIRPFWGQGEKLFFGSGTQLSVL.

Ten or more counts support this clonotype. The chain carries TRBV2 and TRBJ2-7; 7 positions match TRBD1. This CDR3 has 16 amino acids. Germline V CDR1 and CDR2: SNHLY, FYNNEI. V lost 2 bases to trimming and J lost 0 bases; unmatched junction nucleotides: 7. The CDR3 loop is CASSELDRINSYEQYF. The CDR3 DNA is TGTGCCAGCAGTGAACTGGACAGGATAAACTCCTACGAGCAGTACTTC.

The chain has TRBV20-1 and TRBJ1-6; the D is unclear. The CDR3 has 14 residues. The germline gives CDR1 DFQATT, CDR2 SNEGSKA (reference sequence). Between the trimmed V and J ends, which lost 6 bases and 9 bases, there was a span of 18 bases. CDR3 residues: CSASVAREGSPLHF. In DNA, the CDR3 is TGCAGTGCCTCGGTGGCGAGGGAAGGTTCACCCCTCCACTTT.

This chain joins TRBV20-1 and TRBJ1-1; D is perhaps TRBD1 (5 bases). The CDR3 consists of 12 residues. Germline loops: CDR1 DFQATT, CDR2 SNEGSKA (reference sequence). V gave up 7 bases and J gave up 2 bases, with 11 bases separating them. The CDR3 sequence is CSGRGVNTEAFF. As DNA, the CDR3 is TGCAGTGGAAGGGGTGTAAACACTGAAGCTTTCTTT.

The DNA of the CDR3 is TGTGCCACCCCCCCCCACGGACAGGGGGCTTTAGGCTACACCTTC. It translates to CATPPHGQGALGYTF. J is TRBJ1-2 and V is TRBV15, with 11 bases lining up with TRBD1. Germline CDR1 and CDR2: LNHNV and YYDKDF (reference sequence). Trimming cost V 8 bases and J 8 bases; bases outside gene matches: 13. The CDR3 has 15 amino acids.

The V call is TRBV5-6, the J call TRBJ2-7; D is perhaps TRBD1 (6 bases). CDR1 SGHDT and CDR2 YYEEEE come from the germline V gene. The CDR3 loop spans 14 amino acids. The germline V and J ends were trimmed by 4 bases and 3 bases, with 14 bases remaining between them. CDR3 residues: CASSNRDKSYEQYF. The CDR3 coding sequence is TGTGCCAGCAGCAATCGGGACAAAAGCTACGAGCAGTACTTC.